Below, 7 T cell receptor beta chains from the same sample are listed, as sequenced in a study of cytomegalovirus exposure and HLA in healthy donors (dated by TCRdb to 2016 to 2017). Library prep was done by the immunoSEQ multiplex PCR assay. A mixture of 60 forward primers for TCR Vbeta segments and 13 reverse primers for TCR Jbeta segments was used in the multiplex PCR. This immuneACCESS table, as held by TCRdb, lists in-frame sequences with V and J called but not all clones. Of the missing ones, under half trace to an unresolved V gene in checked studies; the others have no known cause. The sample table gives roughly 120,000 clones. Around 3.5% of the sample goes to the ten largest clones. The sequencing sample was made of PBMCs. Receptors originate from a man under 40 in good health and CMV-seronegative.

The CDR3 protein is CASSLSGTSGGGSTDTQYF. The CDR3 DNA follows: TGTGCCAGCAGCTTATCCGGCACTAGCGGGGGGGGTAGCACAGATACGCAGTATTTT. The chain is built from TRBV7-9 and TRBJ2-3; TRBD2 matches 13 bases. The CDR3 loop spans 19 amino acids. V dropped 2 bases and J dropped 0; count of bases not matched to a gene: 8. Germline-derived CDR1 and CDR2 are SEHNR and FQNEAQ (reference sequence).

In DNA form, the CDR3 reads TGTGCCATCAGTGGCGAGGTCCCAGATACGCAGTATTTT. Protein: CAISGEVPDTQYF. The chain combines TRBV10-3 with TRBJ2-3; D is ambiguous. This CDR3 is 13 amino acids long. Trimming stripped 4 bases from V and 4 bases from J, with 9 bases between. Germline V gene sequence: CDR1 ENHRY, CDR2 SYGVKD.

V and J are TRBV28 and TRBJ1-2; a weak D match, TRBD1 (5 bases). V was cut by 3 bases and J by 4 bases, with 9 bases left in between. Germline V CDR1 and CDR2: MDHEN, SYDVKM. The CDR3 consists of 13 residues. This CDR3 reads CASSLETVYGYTF. The CDR3 bases are TGTGCCAGCAGTTTGGAGACAGTCTATGGCTACACCTTC.

V gene TRBV19 combines with J gene TRBJ1-2; no clear D. Trimming took 7 bases from V and 0 from J, leaving 9 bases between them. This CDR3 region has 13 residues. CDR1 and CDR2 from the germline V gene are LNHDA and SQIVND (reference sequence). CDR3 protein: CASKTLANYGYTF. CDR3 in DNA: TGTGCCAGTAAGACTCTAGCTAACTATGGCTACACCTTC. The full variable domain, completed using reference TRBV19 and TRBJ1-2, is DGGITQSPKYLFRKEGQNVTLSCEQNLNHDAMYWYRQDPGQGLRLIYYSQIVNDFQKGDIAEGYSVSREKKESFPLTVTSAQKNPTAFYLCASKTLANYGYTFGSGTRLTVV.

V gene TRBV5-1 combines with J gene TRBJ2-5; 7 positions match TRBD2. Trimming at V came to 4 bases and at J to 4 bases, leaving 4 bases not matched to a gene. Germline CDR1 and CDR2: SGHRS and YFSETQ. The CDR3 totals 13 residues. The CDR3 nucleotides read TGCGCCAGCAGCGCCAGGGAGGGAGAGACCCAGTACTTC. This encodes CASSAREGETQYF.

The rearrangement uses TRBV7-2 and TRBJ2-7; 8 bases match TRBD2. V gave up 7 bases and J gave up 5 bases; unmatched junction bases: 7. CDR1 is SGHTA, CDR2 FQGNSA, per germline. The CDR3 covers 13 residues. The chain's CDR3 is CASKTGGANEQYF. The CDR3 bases are TGTGCCAGCAAAACCGGGGGGGCCAACGAGCAGTACTTC.

The chain uses TRBV4-1 and TRBJ2-5, with a possible D match to TRBD2 (5 bases). CDR3 length: 14 residues. V was clipped by 2 bases and J by 2 bases, with 9 bases between them. CDR1 is MGHRA, CDR2 YSYEKL, per germline. The CDR3: CASSQSSGQETQYF. The CDR3 DNA follows: TGCGCCAGCAGCCAATCGAGCGGACAAGAGACCCAGTACTTC.